This T cell receptor beta chain was retrieved from a study of shared clonotypes between healthy human individuals. Study overall: Three plates were used per donor for CD4 naive, three for CD4 memory, two for CD8 naive and one for CD8 memory.

Sorted-subset replicate PCRs used 200 ng DNA, tens of thousands of T cell genomes. Repertoires were generated with immunoSEQ multiplex PCR, while TCRdb's copy carries only in-frame clones and drops some. The sample has just over 2,000,000 clones, about 95% seen once. CDR3 length: 18 amino acids. Germline CDR1 is SGHAT and CDR2 is FQNNGV. V lost 0 bases to trimming and J lost 0 bases; unmatched junction nucleotides: 10. In the naive CD8 group, cells lacked CD45RO and were positively selected for CCR7, so terminally differentiated effector memory CD45RA+ cells were left out. Broader study findings: Generation probabilities were higher for clonotypes shared across all four sorted-subset donors than for unshared ones. Larger estimated richness was generally recorded for naive subsets relative to memory subsets.

Remarks on this clone: The target antigen is unknown.

The V call is TRBV11-2, the J call TRBJ1-2, with 7 bases lining up with TRBD1. The material sequenced was naive CD8+ T cells sorted from blood. This TCR came from a man in his late teens or twenties in good health. Here the CDR3 DNA reads TGTGCCAGCAGCTTAGATGACAGGGTAACACTAGCTAACTATGGCTACACCTTC. Translation: CASSLDDRVTLANYGYTF. The full variable domain, rest sourced from reference TRBV11-2 and TRBJ1-2, is EAGVAQSPRYKIIEKRQSVAFWCNPISGHATLYWYQQILGQGPKLLIQFQNNGVVDDSQLPKDRFSAERLKGVDSTLKIQPAKLEDSAVYLCASSLDDRVTLANYGYTFGSGTRLTVV.